A single sample gave rise to the 24 T cell receptor beta chains below, sequenced in a study of cytomegalovirus exposure and HLA in healthy donors. The primer mix had 60 Vbeta and 13 Jbeta primers. TCRdb keeps only in-frame clones here, not all; method: immunoSEQ multiplex PCR. The table has approximately 140,000 clones, approximately 85% seen once; the top ten hold about 1.5%. The specimen was PBMCs. All receptors come from a boy aged 5-17 years in good health and CMV-seronegative.

The rearrangement uses TRBV19 and TRBJ2-6; a weak D match, TRBD1 (6 bases). Germline V gene lookup returns CDR1 LNHDA and CDR2 SQIVND (reference sequence). The CDR3 spans 19 residues. With 6 bases removed from V and 0 bases from J, the gap between germline ends came to 21 bases. DNA of the CDR3: TGTGCCAGTAGAGCCGACCAGGGGTTTAGGCCCTCTGGGGCCAACGTCCTGACTTTC. This codes for CASRADQGFRPSGANVLTF. Variable domain in full (rest from reference TRBV19 and TRBJ2-6): DGGITQSPKYLFRKEGQNVTLSCEQNLNHDAMYWYRQDPGQGLRLIYYSQIVNDFQKGDIAEGYSVSREKKESFPLTVTSAQKNPTAFYLCASRADQGFRPSGANVLTFGAGSRLTVL.

This chain joins TRBV27 and TRBJ1-2; D remains ambiguous. The ends were cut back, 2 bases at V and 8 bases at J, with 12 bases in the middle. Germline CDR1 is MNHEY and CDR2 is SMNVEV (reference sequence). The CDR3 extends over 13 amino acids. The CDR3, as DNA: TGTGCCAGCAGTTTAAGGGCGGGGAGAGGCTACACCTTC. It specifies CASSLRAGRGYTF.

The rearrangement links TRBV10-3 to TRBJ2-7, with 7 bases matching TRBD1. Germline V gene sequence: CDR1 ENHRY, CDR2 SYGVKD. There are 14 residues in the CDR3. Trimming at V came to 3 bases and at J to 3 bases, leaving 5 bases not matched to a gene. The DNA for the CDR3 is TGTGCCATCAGTGAATCGGACAGGATCTACGAGCAGTACTTC. It translates to CAISESDRIYEQYF.

This sequence joins TRBV4-2 and TRBJ1-1; 8 bases fit TRBD1. The CDR3 consists of 15 residues. The junction had 8 bases not matched to a gene; V was cut back by 4 bases and J by 4 bases. In germline, CDR1 is LGHNA, CDR2 YNFKEQ. CDR3 sequence (DNA): TGTGCCAGCAGCCGAACCAAAACAGGGGGCACTGAAGCTTTCTTT. This translates into CASSRTKTGGTEAFF.

The rearrangement joins TRBV11-2 to TRBJ2-7; tentative D call: TRBD2 (5 bases). Trimming pared 1 base from V and 6 bases from J, leaving 7 bases between. The CDR3 extends over 12 amino acids. Germline loops: CDR1 SGHAT, CDR2 FQNNGV. CDR3 in DNA: TGTGCCAGCAGCTTAGGACGGGGCGAGCAGTACTTC. It codes for CASSLGRGEQYF. The full variable domain, rest sourced from reference TRBV11-2 and TRBJ2-7, is EAGVAQSPRYKIIEKRQSVAFWCNPISGHATLYWYQQILGQGPKLLIQFQNNGVVDDSQLPKDRFSAERLKGVDSTLKIQPAKLEDSAVYLCASSLGRGEQYFGPGTRLTVT.

The sample holds a few counts of this clone. V is TRBV2 and J is TRBJ2-3, with TRBD2 matching 8 bases. The CDR3 is 16 residues long. The junction had 13 bases not matched to a gene; V was cut back by 8 bases and J by 3 bases. Germline V gene lookup returns CDR1 SNHLY and CDR2 FYNNEI. CDR3 protein: CASLHQAGDLTDTQYF. In DNA form, the CDR3 reads TGTGCCAGCCTGCACCAAGCGGGGGACTTAACAGATACGCAGTATTTT.

The chain has TRBV23-1 and TRBJ1-2; D gene uncertain. TRBV23-1 is given ORF status, its function remaining uncertain. The CDR3 is made up of 19 amino acids. V was cut by 2 bases and J by 0 bases, with 22 bases left in between. CDR3 coding DNA: TGCGCCAGCAGTCAACCGATCCTACTTCAGGCTTACTCTAACTATGGCTACACCTTC. Its protein product is CASSQPILLQAYSNYGYTF.

CDR3 amino acids: CASSQELATSYEQYF. CDR3 DNA: TGCGCCAGCAGCCAGGAACTAGCGACCTCCTACGAGCAGTACTTC. The rearrangement links TRBV4-1 to TRBJ2-7; 7 positions agree with TRBD2. V dropped 3 bases and J dropped 0; count of bases not matched to a gene: 5. This CDR3 is built from 15 residues. The germline gives CDR1 MGHRA, CDR2 YSYEKL.

V and J are TRBV11-3 and TRBJ2-1; 12 nucleotides match TRBD1. CDR1 and CDR2 (germline): SGHNT, YENEEA. CDR3 length: 18 residues. J lost 5 bases, V lost 6 bases, and 14 bases had no gene match. CDR3 sequence: CASRPGQGAPDPHNEQFF. The CDR3 DNA sequence: TGTGCCAGCAGGCCGGGACAGGGGGCCCCGGACCCCCACAATGAGCAGTTCTTC.

This clone has just one count. The chain is built from TRBV1 and TRBJ2-3; TRBD2 is the table's D call and was not checked against the DNA. TRBV1 is a pseudogene locus. CDR3 length: 19 amino acids. The CDR3 protein is CTSSHLRLAGGRVRDTQYF. The CDR3 DNA is TGCACCAGCAGCCACCTCAGACTAGCGGGGGGACGAGTCCGAGATACGCAGTATTTT.

This chain links TRBV6-1 with TRBJ1-5; D is possibly TRBD1 (5 bases). CDR3 size: 14 residues. V was pared by 4 bases and J by 0 bases, with 7 bases between. Per germline, CDR1 MNHNS and CDR2 SASEGT. In nucleotides, the CDR3 is TGTGCCAGCAGTGGACAGAATAGCAATCAGCCCCAGCATTTT. Its protein is CASSGQNSNQPQHF.

This clone came up once. The chain is built from TRBV4-2 and TRBJ2-1; TRBD2 matches 8 bases. The V gene's germline CDR1 is LGHNA and CDR2 YNFKEQ. V dropped 2 bases and J dropped 0; count of bases not matched to a gene: 15. This CDR3 contains 20 residues. DNA of the CDR3: TGTGCCAGCAGCCAATCGGGGGGGGTAGCGGGTCAGAGCTCCTACAATGAGCAGTTCTTC. Protein: CASSQSGGVAGQSSYNEQFF.

This clone was found once. The chain couples TRBV7-6 to TRBJ2-5, with D unresolved. The germline V gene encodes CDR1 SGHVS and CDR2 FNYEAQ. CDR3 length: 13 residues. Trimming stripped 5 bases from V and 5 bases from J, with 12 bases between. CDR3: CASSHQAQETQYF. CDR3 bases: TGTGCCAGCAGCCACCAGGCCCAGGAGACCCAGTACTTC.

In this sample, this clone turned up a few times. This chain connects TRBV7-3 to TRBJ2-2, with 7 nucleotides matching TRBD2. V lost 5 bases to trimming and J lost 3 bases; unmatched junction nucleotides: 6. Germline CDR1 is SGHTA and CDR2 is FQGTGA. The CDR3 consists of 15 residues. CDR3 amino acids: CASSPTSTYTGELFF. In nucleotides, the CDR3 is TGTGCCAGCAGCCCGACTAGCACCTACACCGGGGAGCTGTTTTTT.

This clone appeared once. This chain joins TRBV2 and TRBJ2-4, with TRBD2 matching 10 bases. The V segment lost 3 bases and the J segment 5 bases; nucleotides outside the gene matches: 7. CDR1 SNHLY and CDR2 FYNNEI come from the germline V gene. This CDR3 contains 16 residues. The DNA for the CDR3 is TGTGCCAGCAGTGAGATGAGCGGGGGGGCAGAAAACATTCAGTACTTC. Its protein product is CASSEMSGGAENIQYF.

V and J are TRBV9 and TRBJ2-5; 8 positions agree with TRBD1. V trimming: 3 bases; J trimming: 9 bases; junction bases outside the gene matches: 7. From germline, CDR1 is SGDLS and CDR2 YYNGEE. The CDR3 totals 13 residues. The CDR3 loop is CASSAGGAGAQYF. CDR3 in DNA: TGTGCCAGCAGCGCAGGGGGCGCTGGGGCCCAGTACTTC.

For the CDR3, the DNA is TGTGCCAGCAGCCAAGATGAGGGTTTTGGGGAGCTGTTTTTT. Translation: CASSQDEGFGELFF. J is TRBJ2-2 and V is TRBV4-2, with D possibly TRBD2 on 5 matching bases. Trimming removed 0 bases at V and 8 bases at J, with 10 bases between. The CDR3 length is 14 residues. Germline CDR1 LGHNA, CDR2 YNFKEQ.

This chain uses TRBV7-9 with TRBJ2-1; 9 bases align to TRBD1. The CDR3 runs 14 residues. The J segment lost 6 bases and the V segment lost 8 bases, leaving 8 bases of the junction unmatched. From germline, CDR1 is SEHNR and CDR2 FQNEAQ (reference sequence). CDR3 bases: TGTGCCAGCGTTGGGACAGGGAGGACCAATGAGCAGTTCTTC. Residues: CASVGTGRTNEQFF.

The gene calls are TRBV6-1 and TRBJ2-7; 7 bases are a match to TRBD2. CDR3 length equals 13 residues. CDR1 and CDR2 (germline): MNHNS, SASEGT. J gave up 2 bases and V 7 bases, and 5 bases lay outside the gene matches. This CDR3 reads CASTSLATYEQYF. CDR3 coding DNA: TGTGCCAGCACCTCACTAGCGACCTACGAGCAGTACTTC.

There are a few counts of this clone. J is TRBJ2-2 and V is TRBV7-2; 8 bases match TRBD1. Germline CDR1 reads SGHTA; CDR2 reads FQGNSA. V was pared by 2 bases and J by 4 bases, with 3 bases of the junction left unmatched. The CDR3 sequence is 15 residues long. The CDR3 DNA follows: TGTGCCAGCAGCTTATCCACAGGGGGCACCGGGGAGCTGTTTTTT. It specifies CASSLSTGGTGELFF.

The chain has TRBV5-5 and TRBJ2-7, with D tentatively TRBD1 (7 bases). Germline V CDR1 and CDR2: SGHKS, YYEKEE (reference sequence). The ends were cut back, 1 base at V and 7 bases at J, with 15 bases in the middle. This CDR3 spans 14 amino acids. DNA for the CDR3: TGTGCCAGCAGCTTGAGGCAGGGGGACTTTGAGCAGTACTTC. Encoded protein: CASSLRQGDFEQYF.

The rearrangement joins TRBV7-9 to TRBJ2-3; no definite D call. CDR1 SEHNR and CDR2 FQNEAQ come from the germline V gene (reference sequence). The ends were cut back, 3 bases at V and 6 bases at J, with 13 bases in the middle. This CDR3 region has 14 residues. DNA for the CDR3: TGTGCCAGCAGCTTTTCTAGTGATATTGATACGCAGTATTTT. Its protein is CASSFSSDIDTQYF.

The genes are TRBV29-1 and TRBJ1-2, with D hard to call. The ends were cut back, 1 base at V and 6 bases at J, with 15 bases in the middle. Germline V gene sequence: CDR1 SQVTM, CDR2 ANQGSEA. The CDR3 totals 14 residues. The CDR3 nucleotides are TGCAGCGTTGAAGCCCCGGACTATTCAGATGGCTACACCTTC. This encodes CSVEAPDYSDGYTF. The full variable domain, in which reference TRBV29-1 and TRBJ1-2 provide the parts outside the CDR3, is SAVISQKPSRDICQRGTSLTIQCQVDSQVTMMFWYRQQPGQSLTLIATANQGSEATYESGFVIDKFPISRPNLTFSTLTVSNMSPEDSSIYLCSVEAPDYSDGYTFGSGTRLTVV.

The chain couples TRBV7-8 to TRBJ1-2; 7 bases are shared with TRBD1. In germline, CDR1 is SGHVS, CDR2 FQNEAQ. The CDR3 loop spans 16 amino acids. The ends lost 5 bases at V and 4 bases at J; junction bases unmatched: 13. CDR3: CASSVRQGPLSYGYTF. CDR3 sequence (DNA): TGTGCCAGCAGCGTAAGACAGGGCCCCCTTAGCTATGGCTACACCTTC. The full variable domain, its missing parts supplied by reference TRBV7-8 and TRBJ1-2, is GAGVSQSPRYKVAKRGQDVALRCDPISGHVSLFWYQQALGQGPEFLTYFQNEAQLDKSGLPSDRFFAERPEGSVSTLKIQRTQQEDSAVYLCASSVRQGPLSYGYTFGSGTRLTVV.